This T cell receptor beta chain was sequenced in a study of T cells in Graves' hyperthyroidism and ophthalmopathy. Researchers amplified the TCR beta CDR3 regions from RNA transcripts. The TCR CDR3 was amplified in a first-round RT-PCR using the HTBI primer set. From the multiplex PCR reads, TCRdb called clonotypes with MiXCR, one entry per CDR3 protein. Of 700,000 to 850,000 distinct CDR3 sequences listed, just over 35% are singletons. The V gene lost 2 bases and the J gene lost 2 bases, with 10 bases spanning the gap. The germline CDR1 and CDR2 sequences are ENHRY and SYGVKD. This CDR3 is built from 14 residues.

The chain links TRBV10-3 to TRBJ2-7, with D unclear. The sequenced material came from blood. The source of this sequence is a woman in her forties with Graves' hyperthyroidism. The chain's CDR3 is CAISEARFPYEQYF. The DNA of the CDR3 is TGTGCCATCAGTGAGGCCAGGTTCCCCTACGAGCAGTACTTC.